These 3 T cell receptor beta chains came from one sample sequenced in a study of blood T cell repertoires in COVID-19. Here immunoSEQ multiplex PCR was the method, and the copy in TCRdb shows in-frame clones only, minus some. Here the sample spans approximately 45,000 clones, 87% being singletons. Material: peripheral blood. Receptor source: an elderly woman with COVID-19, enrolled during active disease.

This chain connects TRBV7-8 to TRBJ2-7, with D uncertain. The CDR3 has 14 amino acids. CDR1 is SGHVS, CDR2 FQNEAQ, per germline. The germline V and J ends were trimmed by 5 bases and 3 bases, with 14 bases remaining between them. The CDR3 DNA sequence: TGTGCCAGCAGCCCCGAGGATTCCGGCTACGAGCAGTACTTC. Translating it yields CASSPEDSGYEQYF.

The chain employs TRBV2 and TRBJ1-4; D possibly corresponds to TRBD1 (6 bases). V was clipped by 8 bases and J by 7 bases, with 20 bases between them. This CDR3 has 15 residues. The germline V gene encodes CDR1 SNHLY and CDR2 FYNNEI. The CDR3 DNA sequence: TGTGCCAGCCTAGGGGGGGCAGGGAGGAGTGAAAAACTGTTTTTT. The encoded protein is CASLGGAGRSEKLFF.

The V gene is TRBV19, the J gene TRBJ1-1; D is possibly TRBD1 (6 bases). CDR3 length: 13 amino acids. Germline V gene sequence: CDR1 LNHDA, CDR2 SQIVND (reference sequence). Trimming removed 6 bases from V and 0 bases from J, with 8 bases in between. CDR3 sequence reads: CASRDRLNTEAFF. The CDR3 DNA sequence: TGTGCCAGTAGAGACAGGCTGAACACTGAAGCTTTCTTT.